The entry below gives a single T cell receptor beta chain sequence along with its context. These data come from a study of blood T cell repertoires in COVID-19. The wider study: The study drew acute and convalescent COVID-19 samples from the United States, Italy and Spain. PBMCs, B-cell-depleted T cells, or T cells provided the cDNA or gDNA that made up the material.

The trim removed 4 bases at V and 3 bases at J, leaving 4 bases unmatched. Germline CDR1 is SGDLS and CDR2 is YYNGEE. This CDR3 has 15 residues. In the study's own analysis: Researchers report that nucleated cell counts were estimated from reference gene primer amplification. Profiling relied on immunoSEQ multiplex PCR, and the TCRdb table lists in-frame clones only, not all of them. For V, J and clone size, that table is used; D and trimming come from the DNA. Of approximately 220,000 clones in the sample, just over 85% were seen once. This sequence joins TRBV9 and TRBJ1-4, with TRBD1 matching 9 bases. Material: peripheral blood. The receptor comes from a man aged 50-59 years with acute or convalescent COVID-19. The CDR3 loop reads CASSLGQGSNEKLFF. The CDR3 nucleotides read TGTGCCAGCAGCCTAGGACAGGGGTCTAATGAAAAACTGTTTTTT.